The 19 T cell receptor beta chains below come from one sample, sequenced in a study of T cell clonality in common variable immunodeficiency. Study-level results: Fewer deletions and N-nucleotide insertions were reportedly seen in common variable immunodeficiency TCR beta sequences.

The table came from immunoSEQ multiplex PCR; TCRdb's copy has only in-frame clones and leaves some out. There are around 32,000 clones in the sample, none observed a single time. For these receptors, no antigen is known. Sequencing input: peripheral blood mononuclear cells. The receptor set was obtained from a human donor with common variable immunodeficiency.

This clone was observed many times. The CDR3 extends 3 residues past the end of the read, so its final part is completed from the germline J gene. V is TRBV29-1 and J is TRBJ2-7; D uncertain. The CDR3 consists of 14 residues. The germline V gene has CDR1 SQVTM and CDR2 ANQGSEA. Trimming shortened V by 5 bases and J by 2 bases, and 16 bases separated the two germline ends. CDR3 sequence: CSVRLPVSTYEQYF. The DNA read from the CDR3 is TGCAGCGTTCGATTACCGGTATCCACCTACGAG.

On this clone itself: Read sequence stops 3 residues before the CDR3 end, and the germline J gene provides the missing end. The rearrangement uses TRBV19 and TRBJ1-1; 9 nucleotides match TRBD1. The CDR3 extends over 15 amino acids. The junction had 6 bases not matched to a gene; V was cut back by 4 bases and J by 3 bases. Germline V gene data show CDR1 as LNHDA and CDR2 as SQIVND (reference sequence). The sequenced CDR3 bases are TGTGCCAGTAGTACCCCTAACAGGGGGCACACTGAA. The encoded protein is CASSTPNRGHTE. The entire CDR3 is CASSTPNRGHTEAFF. The variable domain in full, completed from reference TRBV19 and TRBJ1-1, reads DGGITQSPKYLFRKEGQNVTLSCEQNLNHDAMYWYRQDPGQGLRLIYYSQIVNDFQKGDIAEGYSVSREKKESFPLTVTSAQKNPTAFYLCASSTPNRGHTEAFFGQGTRLTVV.

This clone was picked up many times. Read sequence stops 3 residues before the CDR3 end, and the germline J gene provides the missing end. This sequence joins TRBV5-1 and TRBJ1-6; D remains ambiguous. Trimming stripped 1 base from V and 0 bases from J, with 14 bases between. Germline V gene data show CDR1 as SGHRS and CDR2 as YFSETQ. This CDR3 has 18 amino acids. The CDR3 loop reads CASSLRESGSSYNSPLHF. The DNA read from the CDR3 is TGCGCCAGCAGCTTGAGGGAATCGGGGAGCTCCTATAATTCACCC.

On this clone itself: The read finishes 3 residues shy of the CDR3 end, and the germline J gene is used to complete it. The chain carries TRBV20-1 and TRBJ1-2; D unresolved. CDR1 is DFQATT, CDR2 SNEGSKA, per germline (reference sequence). The CDR3 loop spans 11 amino acids. V lost 4 bases, J lost 3 bases, and 6 bases lay in between. Here the CDR3 reads CSATGDYGYTF. The sequenced part of the CDR3 DNA is TGCAGTGCTACCGGGGACTATGGC.

A word on this clone: The read ends 3 residues before the CDR3 terminus; that terminus is restored from the germline J gene. The V and J genes are TRBV6-2 or TRBV6-3 and TRBJ1-1; 8 bases agree with TRBD1. Germline CDR1 and CDR2: MNHEY and SVGEGT. The CDR3 loop spans 15 amino acids. The trim removed 5 bases at V and 1 base at J, leaving 6 bases unmatched. The sequenced CDR3 bases are TGTGCCAGCAGTACATCCGGGACAGGGAACACTGAA. As protein: CASSTSGTGNTE. The whole CDR3 is CASSTSGTGNTEAFF.

There are many counts of this clone. CDR3 DNA (partial): TGCGCCAGCAGCTTAGACGGGACAGGGAGAAGTAACACTGAA. It is translated as CASSLDGTGRSNTE. The CDR3 in full is CASSLDGTGRSNTEAFF. This chain connects TRBV5-1 to TRBJ1-1; TRBD1 agrees at 9 bases. Read data end 3 residues before the CDR3 end; the end is taken from the germline J gene. Trimming at V came to 2 bases and at J to 2 bases, leaving 10 bases not matched to a gene. Germline lookup yields CDR1 SGHRS and CDR2 YFSETQ. The CDR3 spans 17 residues. The full variable domain, rest sourced from reference TRBV5-1 and TRBJ1-1, is KAGVTQTPRYLIKTRGQQVTLSCSPISGHRSVSWYQQTPGQGLQFLFEYFSETQRNKGNFPGRFSGRQFSNSRSEMNVSTLELGDSALYLCASSLDGTGRSNTEAFFGQGTRLTVV.

Note on this clone: The CDR3 extends 3 residues past the end of the read, so its final part is completed from the germline J gene. The chain links TRBV19 to TRBJ1-5; unclear D gene. Between the trimmed V and J ends, which lost 6 bases and 5 bases, there was a span of 8 bases. CDR1 is LNHDA and CDR2 is SQIVND in the germline V gene (reference sequence). The CDR3 loop spans 12 amino acids. The sequenced CDR3 bases are TGTGCCAGTAGATTTAGGGATCAGCCC. Encoded protein: CASRFRDQP. The full CDR3 protein reads CASRFRDQPQHF.

This clone was observed a few times. The read ends 3 residues shy of where the CDR3 ends; the end is completed using the germline J gene. The chain is built from TRBV7-3 and TRBJ1-1, with unresolved D. CDR3 length: 15 amino acids. The V end was cut by 5 bases, the J end by 4 bases, with 17 bases between. Germline V gives CDR1 SGHTA, CDR2 FQGTGA. CDR3 sequence: CASSIVHQPGTEAFF. The sequenced CDR3 bases are TGTGCCAGCAGCATCGTCCACCAGCCGGGCACTGAA. Drawing the rest from reference TRBV7-3 and TRBJ1-1, the complete variable domain is GAGVSQTPSNKVTEKGKYVELRCDPISGHTALYWYRQSLGQGPEFLIYFQGTGAADDSGLPNDRFFAVRPEGSVSTLKIQRTERGDSAVYLCASSIVHQPGTEAFFGQGTRLTVV.

This clone has at least ten counts. The CDR3 is cut off 3 residues early in the read; its end comes from the germline J gene. The gene calls are TRBV5-1 and TRBJ1-1; 9 bases are shared with TRBD1. Germline assignment: CDR1 SGHRS and CDR2 YFSETQ. The CDR3 runs 15 residues. The J segment lost 4 bases and the V segment lost 3 bases, leaving 7 bases of the junction unmatched. CDR3 loop: CASSSLTGGPTEAFF. Incomplete CDR3 DNA: TGCGCCAGCAGCTCTTTAACAGGGGGCCCCACTGAA.

This chain's CDR3 is CASSERRGSMNEQFF. The CDR3 bases that were read are TGTGCCAGCAGTGAAAGGAGGGGCTCGATGAATGAG. The V and J genes are TRBV6-1 and TRBJ2-1, with TRBD2 as a possible D gene (6 bases). The read ends 3 residues before the CDR3 terminus; that terminus is restored from the germline J gene. The CDR3 consists of 15 residues. V lost 2 bases and J lost 7, with 15 bases in between. CDR1 and CDR2 from the germline V gene are MNHNS and SASEGT.

This clone was detected only a few times. Read data end 3 residues before the CDR3 end; the end is taken from the germline J gene. The V and J genes are TRBV6-2 or TRBV6-3 and TRBJ2-3; 7 bases line up with TRBD1. The CDR3 is made up of 15 amino acids. Germline trimming cut 2 bases from V and 0 bases from J; bases unmatched to any gene: 2. Per the germline V gene, CDR1 is MNHEY and CDR2 is SVGEGT. This chain's CDR3 is CASSYLGQSTDTQYF. The DNA read from the CDR3 is TGTGCCAGCAGTTACCTGGGACAGAGCACAGATACG.

As concerns this clone: The read ends 3 residues before the CDR3 terminus; that terminus is restored from the germline J gene. V usage is TRBV2 and J usage is TRBJ1-5; a possible D gene is TRBD1 (5 bases). V was pared by 8 bases and J by 7 bases, with 15 bases between. Germline CDR1 reads SNHLY; CDR2 reads FYNNEI. The CDR3 loop spans 13 amino acids. The chain's CDR3 is CASAGGWGQPQHF. The sequenced part of the CDR3 DNA is TGTGCCAGCGCCGGGGGGTGGGGGCAGCCC.

This clone was detected only a few times. The read falls 3 residues short of the CDR3 end, and the missing part is taken from the germline J gene. This rearrangement joins TRBV20-1 to TRBJ1-1; D not resolved. V was pared by 3 bases and J by 4 bases, with 12 bases between. There are 13 residues in the CDR3. The germline CDR1 and CDR2 sequences are DFQATT and SNEGSKA (reference sequence). This CDR3 reads CSARGVGGTEAFF. CDR3 DNA, as far as it was read: TGCAGTGCTAGGGGCGTTGGTGGCACTGAA.

This clone has a handful of counts. The CDR3 goes on 3 residues after the read ends, and that part is filled in from the germline J gene. The genes are TRBV7-2 and TRBJ2-7, with 8 bases matching TRBD1. The length of the CDR3 is 15 residues. The germline gives CDR1 SGHTA, CDR2 FQGNSA. V trimming: 5 bases; J trimming: 5 bases; junction bases outside the gene matches: 11. CDR3 loop: CASSPQGQAGHEQYF. Partial CDR3 DNA: TGTGCCAGCAGCCCCCAGGGACAGGCGGGCCACGAG.

This clone was seen many times. The read gets to within 3 residues of the CDR3 end, and the germline J gene fills in the rest. The chain links TRBV5-1 to TRBJ1-2; TRBD1 might be the D (5 bases). Germline CDR1 SGHRS, CDR2 YFSETQ. The CDR3 is 13 residues long. CDR3 sequence reads: CASRQDQGQGYTF. The CDR3 bases that were read are TGCGCCAGCCGGCAGGACCAGGGTCAGGGC.

This clone has a handful of counts. The DNA read from the CDR3 is TGTGCCAGCAGCTTAGGACAGGGGTCCTCCTACGAG. Its protein product is CASSLGQGSSYE. The whole CDR3 sequence is CASSLGQGSSYEQYF. This chain links TRBV7-9 with TRBJ2-7, with 8 bases fitting TRBD1. The sequence runs out 3 residues before the end of the CDR3; the remainder is reconstructed from the germline J gene. The CDR3 consists of 15 residues. J gave up 0 bases and V 1 base, and 2 bases lay outside the gene matches. Looked up from germline, CDR1 is SEHNR and CDR2 is FQNEAQ (reference sequence).

In its sample, this clone was seen a few times. Coverage ceases 3 residues before the CDR3 finishes, and the germline J gene fills in the end. The rearrangement joins TRBV30 to TRBJ1-2; tentatively, D is TRBD1 (6 bases). The V end lost 5 bases, the J end lost 4 bases, and 14 bases lay between the germline ends. The CDR3 totals 13 residues. From germline, CDR1 is GTSNPN and CDR2 SVGIG (reference sequence). The CDR3 DNA, read in part, is TGTGCCTGGGACTCGACAGGAGCCTATGGC. Translation gives CAWDSTGAYG. The whole CDR3 is CAWDSTGAYGYTF.

As for this clone: The read gets to within 3 residues of the CDR3 end, and the germline J gene fills in the rest. The V gene is TRBV30, the J gene TRBJ1-2; D is possibly TRBD1 (6 bases). CDR3 length equals 13 residues. Deletions cut 3 bases from V and 3 bases from J, with 11 bases between. The germline V gene has CDR1 GTSNPN and CDR2 SVGIG (reference sequence). CDR3 protein: CAWRQGGDYGYTF. The CDR3 bases that were read are TGTGCCTGGAGACAGGGAGGCGACTATGGC.

This clone was found a few times. The read terminates 3 residues ahead of where the CDR3 ends, so the germline J gene completes it. This chain uses TRBV19 with TRBJ2-5; 8 positions agree with TRBD1. The germline V gene encodes CDR1 LNHDA and CDR2 SQIVND (reference sequence). V lost 9 bases, J lost 2 bases, and 5 bases stayed unmatched. CDR3 length: 13 amino acids. Incomplete CDR3 DNA: TGTGCCAGCGAGGACAGGGCTCAAGAGACC. It yields the protein CASEDRAQET. The entire CDR3 sequence reads CASEDRAQETQYF.